This T cell receptor beta chain was captured in a study of technical replicates of blood from a handful of donors. CDR3 length equals 19 residues. Germline loops: CDR1 SEHNR, CDR2 FQNEAQ (reference sequence). After removal of 5 bases from V and 2 bases from J, the junction contained 18 bases not matched to a gene. The repertoire was sequenced with immunoSEQ multiplex PCR; TCRdb's copy has only in-frame clones and lacks some. The sample yields 65,000 to 90,000 clones, 93% seen once. The source of this sequence is a human donor in good health. This chain links TRBV7-9 with TRBJ2-1, with 7 bases matching TRBD2. What was sequenced was T cells isolated from PBMCs. CDR3 in amino acids: CASSPIRGGRDATYNEQFF. In DNA, the CDR3 is TGTGCCAGCAGCCCGATTCGGGGTGGGAGGGACGCCACCTACAATGAGCAGTTCTTC.